This record covers a single TCR beta chain. Its recognized antigen is unknown. One base away there is no much larger clone; base qualities are not given. Compared with germline, V lacks 4 bases and J lacks 6 bases; bases without a gene match: 6. The CDR3 sequence holds 16 residues, the cysteine and phenylalanine included. Just the 48-base CDR3 DNA is kept, in frame starting at base 1. CDR1 and CDR2 (MGHRA, YSYEKL) derive from the germline V gene. The immunoSEQ Assay was used to sequence TCRbeta CDR3 regions. After extraction, genomic DNA underwent amplification by bias-controlled multiplex PCR, followed by high-throughput sequencing. The source study handled its data this way. To quantify the absolute abundance of every unique TCRbeta CDR3 region, sequences were collapsed and filtered. Usable DNA was measured by amplifying reference genes present in all nucleated cells, and TCRbeta template counts were normalized to that usable DNA to estimate T cell fraction. Repertoire TCRs were annotated as SARS-CoV-2-specific when V gene, CDR3 amino acid sequence and J gene were exactly matched to a known reactive TCR set. The reference SARS-CoV-2 TCR set was obtained from MIRA and was filtered for enrichment in COVID-19-positive ImmuneCODE repertoires, whereby public or cross-reactive TCRs were removed. Using the MIRA antigens, annotated TCRs were further analysed by specific ORF or by position within an ORF. Breadth was defined as the number of annotated unique rearrangements divided by the total number of unique productive rearrangements, and depth was defined as the summed frequency of the annotated unique rearrangements. Group comparisons of TCR breadth used two-sided Wilcoxon rank-sum tests. Not all clones reach the TCRdb copy of this immuneACCESS table, which keeps in-frame sequences only. Checked studies attribute under half of the gap to unresolved V genes and leave the rest unexplained. V, J and clone size derive from that table, while D and trimming were established from the DNA sequence. This sample gives roughly 680,000 clones in total; roughly 90% of them show up just once. The biggest ten clones account for about 1.5% of the sample.

The sample comes from a study of Ad26.COV2.S vaccination and SARS-CoV-2 variants (dated by TCRdb to the early 2020s). In the study overall: Vaccine-arm donors were drawn from COV1001, a multicentre, randomized, double-blind, placebo-controlled phase I-IIa trial of Ad26.COV2.S in healthy adults. Ad26.COV2.S was given intramuscularly at 5x10^10 or 1x10^11 viral particles, as a single shot or as two shots 56 days apart. Sequencing of the TCRbeta repertoire served to evaluate the specificity and breadth of SARS-CoV-2-reactive T cell receptors following Ad26.COV2.S vaccination. A total of approximately 32 samples were included in the TCR-sequenced set, comprising around 19 Ad26.COV2.S vaccine recipients, 5 placebo recipients and 8 SARS-CoV-2 convalescent individuals. Trial participants were randomized into five groups of five, in which low-dose or high-dose Ad26.COV2.S was given once or twice, or placebo was given on both occasions. Investigators remained blinded to trial group allocation during experiments and outcome assessment.

Broader findings and caveats from the paper: The authors noted that total T cell responses may have been underestimated by the TCR breadth and depth analyses. Ad26.COV2.S recipients had higher spike-specific TCR breadth than placebo recipients (P = 0.0014). After vaccination, substantial breadth of spike-specific CD8+ and CD4+ T cell responses was reported. Comparable non-spike TCR breadth was observed between vaccine and placebo recipients, consistent with only spike being contained in the vaccine. The study lacked the statistical power to compare responses across vaccine doses or regimens.

Reading the label with the study, this specimen's treatment or condition is: about 20 received Ad26.COV2.S at low or high dose, single or two shots; 5 received placebo; per-sample allocation not given. For vaccine and placebo recipients, the sequenced repertoires came from samples collected on day 63 after the first injection. Cohort 1b enrolled about two dozen adults aged 18-55 years at a single site in Boston, USA, between 29 July and 7 August 2020. Ad26.COV2.S was a replication-incompetent adenovirus type 26 vector that expressed a prefusion-stabilized SARS-CoV-2 spike protein derived from the original Wuhan strain.

Sequencing used peripheral blood, obtained in a trial of Ad26.COV2.S vaccine versus placebo. Rearrangement joined TRBV4-1 to TRBJ2-1; TRBD2 lines up with 13 middle nucleotides. This sequence originates from a person aged 18-60 years who received the Ad26.COV2.S COVID-19 vaccine or a placebo. The CDR3 has the sequence CASSLGTSGVLNEQFF. The sequenced DNA is TGCGCCAGCAGCCTCGGGACTAGCGGGGTTCTCAATGAGCAGTTCTTC.